This TCR beta chain was found in a study of T cells in Graves' hyperthyroidism and ophthalmopathy. The V gene end was trimmed by 4 bases and the J gene end by 7 bases; junction bases not matched to a gene: 5. Germline lookup yields CDR1 SGHDT and CDR2 YYEEEE. The CDR3 extends over 13 amino acids. What was amplified from RNA transcripts were TCR beta CDR3 regions. HTBI primers were employed in a first-round RT-PCR of the TCR CDR3. TCRdb used MiXCR to reprocess the multiplex PCR reads, holding one entry per CDR3 protein. The sample has around 450,000 distinct CDR3 sequences, around 16% seen once. On this clonotype itself: What it binds is not known.

Study observations and caveats: Ophthalmopathy was told apart from stable hyperthyroidism by a 13 V-J model.

Any patient presenting with uncontrolled infection, other autoimmune disease, pregnancy or lactation was left out. Fresh 10 ml peripheral blood yielded PBMCs. This chain connects TRBV5-6 to TRBJ1-5; 7 nucleotides line up with TRBD1. The receptor was derived from a woman aged 18-29 years with Graves' hyperthyroidism. Sequencing used blood. The CDR3 spells CASSQTGTQPQHF. The CDR3 nucleotides are TGTGCCAGCAGCCAGACAGGGACCCAGCCCCAGCATTTT.